This TCR beta chain was sequenced for a study of cytomegalovirus exposure and HLA in healthy donors. A multiplex PCR was run with 60 Vbeta primers and 13 Jbeta primers. Sequencing was performed with immunoSEQ multiplex PCR; in TCRdb, only in-frame clones are kept and a portion is missing. This sample carries about 120,000 clones, approximately 80% of them seen once, and the ten largest clones take 10% to 11%. V lost 2 bases to trimming and J lost 0 bases, with 6 bases between them. The CDR3 extends over 14 amino acids. Germline loops: CDR1 SNHLY, CDR2 FYNNEI. This rearrangement joins TRBV2 to TRBJ2-3, with no clear D. The sequence was obtained from a man in his forties in good health and CMV-seropositive. The specimen was PBMCs. DNA of the CDR3: TGTGCCAGCAGTGAAATATTTAGCACAGATACGCAGTATTTT. This sequence encodes CASSEIFSTDTQYF.